The 25 T cell receptor beta chains below were found in one sample sequenced in a study of post-analysis software for immune sequencing data. Study-wide points: About five TRBV segments, including TRBV5-6, TRBV5-1 and TRBV20-1, were more frequent in patients than controls.

Libraries were made from TCR beta cDNA, and they carried unique molecular identifiers. TCRdb reprocessed the PCR reads via MiXCR and lists one record per CDR3 protein. The sample includes 750,000 to 950,000 distinct CDR3 sequences, roughly 58% of them seen just once. Antigens of these TCRs are unknown. The sequencing input was blood. Every receptor here comes from a girl aged 5-17 years with multiple sclerosis.

Points on this clonotype: Sequence at one end of the junction differs from germline and may be a read error. The gene calls are TRBV7-6 and TRBJ2-3; 8 bases line up with TRBD2. The germline CDR1 and CDR2 sequences are SGHVS and FNYEAQ. This CDR3 is 14 amino acids long. The CDR3 region has the DNA TGTGCCCGCAGCCCCCGGGCGGGAGGAGATACGCAGTATTTT. Its translation: CARSPRAGGDTQYF.

The chain has TRBV10-3 and TRBJ2-7; 13 positions match TRBD2. Losses at the gene ends were 0 bases for V and 6 bases for J; bases not matched to a gene: 5. The CDR3 contains 16 residues. CDR1 is ENHRY and CDR2 is SYGVKD in the germline V gene. The CDR3 bases are TGTGCCATCAGTGAGTCGAGGACTAGCGGGAGTTCCGAGCAGTACTTC. Its protein product is CAISESRTSGSSEQYF.

Concerning this clonotype: At one boundary the junction diverges from the germline segment, which might be a read error. This chain uses TRBV20-1 with TRBJ2-3, with 7 bases lining up with TRBD2. The CDR3 has 13 amino acids. Germline V gene sequence: CDR1 DFQATT, CDR2 SNEGSKA (reference sequence). As DNA, the CDR3 is TGCAGTGCTAAGGAGACTAGCAAAGATACGCAGTATTTT. Amino acids: CSAKETSKDTQYF.

This chain links TRBV12-3 or TRBV12-4 with TRBJ2-7; 7 bases fit TRBD2. V was clipped by 4 bases and J by 0 bases; unmatched bases: 6. The CDR3 is 15 amino acids. CDR3 DNA: TGTGCCAGCAGTTCCGCCGGGGGGATCTCCTACGAGCAGTACTTC. The encoded protein is CASSSAGGISYEQYF.

V is TRBV5-1 and J is TRBJ2-7; 7 bases are a match to TRBD2. The J segment lost 3 bases and the V segment lost 4 bases, leaving 10 bases of the junction unmatched. The germline CDR1 and CDR2 sequences are SGHRS and YFSETQ. The CDR3 length is 15 residues. Here the CDR3 DNA reads TGCGCCAGCAGCCAAGACTGGGCGGGGGACTACGAGCAGTACTTC. Its protein product is CASSQDWAGDYEQYF.

This clonotype has just a few counts. J is TRBJ2-1 and V is TRBV20-1; tentatively, D is TRBD2 (6 bases). V was clipped by 5 bases and J by 1 base, with 12 bases between them. Germline CDR1 and CDR2: DFQATT and SNEGSKA (reference sequence). This CDR3 is 14 amino acids long. This CDR3 is CSAPPGESYNEQFF. In nucleotides, the CDR3 is TGCAGTGCTCCCCCGGGAGAATCCTACAATGAGCAGTTCTTC.

The table lists this clonotype with many counts. The chain has TRBV7-2 and TRBJ2-7, with TRBD2 matching 9 bases. CDR3 length: 14 amino acids. With V trimmed by 5 bases and J by 2 bases, 4 bases remained unmatched. CDR1 and CDR2 from the germline V gene are SGHTA and FQGNSA. The CDR3 DNA follows: TGTGCCAGCAGCCTGGGACTAGCAGCCTACGAGCAGTACTTC. Translating it yields CASSLGLAAYEQYF. Full variable domain (rest looked up from reference TRBV7-2 and TRBJ2-7): GAGVSQSPSNKVTEKGKDVELRCDPISGHTALYWYRQSLGQGLEFLIYFQGNSAPDKSGLPSDRFSAERTGGSVSTLTIQRTQQEDSAVYLCASSLGLAAYEQYFGPGTRLTVT.

This clonotype was observed once. The V gene is TRBV27, the J gene TRBJ2-1; 8 bases map to TRBD1. Germline CDR1 reads MNHEY; CDR2 reads SMNVEV (reference sequence). CDR3 length equals 15 residues. Germline trimming cut 4 bases from V and 3 bases from J; bases unmatched to any gene: 5. The CDR3 region has the DNA TGTGCCAGCAGTTGGACAGGGAGGTACTACAATGAGCAGTTCTTC. Translated: CASSWTGRYYNEQFF.

This chain joins TRBV21-1 and TRBJ1-1; TRBD1 was called by the table and not checked on the DNA. TRBV21-1 is shown as a pseudogene. This CDR3 is 13 amino acids long. CDR3 residues: CASSCGGATEAFF. CDR3 nucleotide sequence: TGTGCCAGCAGTTGCGGGGGAGCCACTGAAGCTTTCTTT.

The chain has TRBV7-9 and TRBJ2-7; 7 positions match TRBD2. This CDR3 comprises 14 residues. CDR1 SEHNR and CDR2 FQNEAQ come from the germline V gene (reference sequence). With 6 bases clipped from V and 0 bases from J, the junction kept 5 bases outside the gene matches. The CDR3 sequence is CASSPRGDSYEQYF. CDR3 sequence (DNA): TGTGCCAGCAGTCCCCGGGGGGACTCCTACGAGCAGTACTTC.

V gene TRBV3-1 combines with J gene TRBJ1-2; a possible D gene is TRBD1 (5 bases). CDR1 LGHDT and CDR2 YNNKEL come from the germline V gene (reference sequence). Trimming stripped 4 bases from V and 8 bases from J, with 17 bases between. The CDR3 is made up of 14 amino acids. In DNA, the CDR3 is TGTGCCAGCAGCCCGAGGTCCAGGGTGAACGGCTACACCTTC. Translated: CASSPRSRVNGYTF. The complete variable domain, with remaining parts taken from reference TRBV3-1 and TRBJ1-2, reads DTAVSQTPKYLVTQMGNDKSIKCEQNLGHDTMYWYKQDSKKFLKIMFSYNNKELIINETVPNRFSPKSPDKAHLNLHINSLELGDSAVYFCASSPRSRVNGYTFGSGTRLTVV.

This clonotype was observed a handful of times. The chain couples TRBV3-1 to TRBJ2-1, with TRBD2 matching 13 bases. The J segment lost 5 bases and the V segment lost 1 base, leaving 2 bases of the junction unmatched. CDR3 size: 16 residues. The germline V gene encodes CDR1 LGHDT and CDR2 YNNKEL (reference sequence). The CDR3 is CASSQGGLAGDNEQFF. CDR3 DNA sequence: TGTGCCAGCAGCCAAGGCGGACTAGCGGGAGACAATGAGCAGTTCTTC.

This chain joins TRBV12-3 or TRBV12-4 and TRBJ2-4, with 9 bases fitting TRBD1. CDR3 size: 19 residues. With V trimmed by 3 bases and J by 1 base, 13 bases remained unmatched. The CDR3 DNA reads TGTGCCAGCAGTTTCCCGACAGGGGGAATCGGACTGGCCAAAAACATTCAGTACTTC. Protein product: CASSFPTGGIGLAKNIQYF.

The chain couples TRBV5-1 to TRBJ1-2; the D is unclear. Germline-derived CDR1 and CDR2 are SGHRS and YFSETQ. This CDR3 has 13 residues. V lost 0 bases to trimming and J lost 4 bases, with 7 bases between them. The CDR3 bases are TGCGCCAGCAGCTTGGAGGCCAGCTATGGCTACACCTTC. Its protein product is CASSLEASYGYTF.

J is TRBJ2-1 and V is TRBV20-1, with D tentatively TRBD2 (6 bases). The J call could be wrong; TRBJ2-7 is a better fit for the DNA end. Germline V gene sequence: CDR1 DFQATT, CDR2 SNEGSKA (reference sequence). This CDR3 contains 11 residues. The CDR3 DNA is TGCAGTGCCGCGACTAGCTACGAGCAGTACTTC. It translates to CSAATSYEQYF.

V and J are TRBV29-1 and TRBJ2-7; D may be TRBD1 or TRBD2 (5 bases each). The germline CDR1 and CDR2 sequences are SQVTM and ANQGSEA. The CDR3 covers 13 residues. The V gene lost 6 bases and the J gene lost 0 bases, with 12 bases spanning the gap. CDR3 sequence: CSVGDVSSYEQYF. The CDR3 bases are TGCAGCGTCGGGGACGTGAGCTCCTACGAGCAGTACTTC.

The table lists this clonotype with a count of one. The J gene is TRBJ2-5, the V gene TRBV20-1; TRBD1 or TRBD2 may be the D gene (5 bases each). From germline, CDR1 is DFQATT and CDR2 SNEGSKA (reference sequence). This CDR3 is 14 amino acids long. V lost 6 bases, J lost 5 bases, and 19 bases lay in between. The CDR3 DNA reads as TGCAGTGCCAAGGAGTGGGGGAGAGAGGAGACCCAGTACTTC. Residues: CSAKEWGREETQYF.

The chain has TRBV29-1 and TRBJ2-1, with no clear D. Trimming took 4 bases from V and 0 from J, leaving 16 bases between them. CDR1 is SQVTM and CDR2 is ANQGSEA in the germline V gene. This CDR3 comprises 16 residues. The CDR3 spells CSVVWVSLRSYNEQFF. The CDR3 DNA sequence: TGCAGCGTTGTGTGGGTGTCCTTACGCTCCTACAATGAGCAGTTCTTC.

The rearrangement uses TRBV5-5 and TRBJ1-5; D remains ambiguous. Germline CDR1 reads SGHKS; CDR2 reads YYEKEE (reference sequence). V was clipped by 2 bases and J by 3 bases, with 3 bases between them. The CDR3 totals 12 residues. CDR3 DNA sequence: TGTGCCAGCAGCTTAATCAATCAGCCCCAGCATTTT. Translating it yields CASSLINQPQHF.

V usage is TRBV12-3 or TRBV12-4 and J usage is TRBJ2-1, with 9 bases identical to TRBD1. Matching the DNA end better, TRBJ2-7 makes the J call doubtful. The CDR3 sequence is 19 residues long. Here the CDR3 reads CASSLSQGARGALNNEQYF. The CDR3 nucleotides read TGTGCCAGCAGTTTATCACAGGGGGCGAGGGGGGCCCTGAACAATGAGCAGTACTTC.

This clonotype was recorded at least ten times. The V gene is TRBV7-8, the J gene TRBJ2-7; the D gene is possibly TRBD1 (6 bases). The CDR3 loop spans 14 amino acids. CDR1 and CDR2 from the germline V gene are SGHVS and FQNEAQ. V lost 2 bases and J lost 1, with 9 bases in between. The CDR3 nucleotides are TGTGCCAGCAGCTTAAGAGGACAGTCCTACGAGCAGTACTTC. As protein: CASSLRGQSYEQYF.

The V and J genes are TRBV11-2 and TRBJ2-7; 8 nucleotides match TRBD2. This CDR3 contains 15 residues. Germline assignment: CDR1 SGHAT and CDR2 FQNNGV. Trimming cost V 2 bases and J 4 bases; bases outside gene matches: 7. CDR3: CASSLSSGSSYEQYF. CDR3 DNA sequence: TGTGCCAGCAGCTTATCCAGCGGGAGTTCTTACGAGCAGTACTTC.

This clonotype was detected a few times. This chain links TRBV5-1 with TRBJ2-1, with TRBD2 matching 14 bases. CDR1 is SGHRS and CDR2 is YFSETQ in the germline V gene. Trimming at V came to 4 bases and at J to 13 bases, leaving 10 bases not matched to a gene. The CDR3 sequence is 15 residues long. The CDR3 DNA reads as TGCGCCAGCAGCCCGGGGGGACTAGCGGGAGTAGTCCAGTTCTTC. Amino acids: CASSPGGLAGVVQFF.

This rearrangement joins TRBV12-3 or TRBV12-4 to TRBJ2-7; 8 bases are shared with TRBD1. Trimming cost V 6 bases and J 1 base; bases outside gene matches: 8. The CDR3 runs to 15 residues. CDR3 nucleotides: TGTGCCAGCAGCCCCCGGACAGGGTTTTCCTACGAGCAGTACTTC. This sequence encodes CASSPRTGFSYEQYF.

V and J are TRBV12-3 or TRBV12-4 and TRBJ2-5; 8 nucleotides match TRBD2. The V and J ends lost 3 bases and 4 bases, in that order; junction bases with no gene match: 4. The CDR3 is made up of 14 amino acids. The CDR3 loop reads CASSLSGGLETQYF. The CDR3 DNA sequence: TGTGCCAGCAGTTTGAGCGGGGGTTTAGAGACCCAGTACTTC.